The rows below give T cell receptor beta chains drawn from one sample of a study of somatic mutations in cytotoxic T cells in rheumatoid arthritis. Data came from immunoSEQ multiplex PCR; TCRdb stores just in-frame clones and leaves some out. The sample records 9,500 to 15,000 clones, less than 90% being singletons. Sequencing used CD8+ T cells sorted from blood. These receptors all come from a woman aged 60 to 75 in good health. Each CDR3 is given with its conserved first and last residue.

>TRBJ1-5|TRBV5-5|15
CASSESQGNYQPQHF
>TRBJ2-3|TRBV7-2|12
CASSLSTDTQYF
>TRBJ2-1|TRBV27|13
CAAKSLEYNEQFF
>TRBJ1-4|TRBV9|15
CASSFSGGGNEKLFF
>TRBJ2-1|TRBV15|15
CATSRARDRGNEQFF
>TRBJ2-1|TRBV11-3|14
CASSQGQVNDEQFF
>TRBJ2-7|TRBV27|14
CASSFGQGGYEQYF
>TRBJ2-5|TRBV6-1|14
CASSDWTTQETQYF
>TRBJ2-5|TRBV7-9|16
CASSPRGGESEETQYF
>TRBJ1-4|TRBV30|14
CAYKRDKINEKLFF
>TRBJ2-1|TRBV6-1|15
CASSEVAKPLRGQFF
>TRBJ1-2|TRBV19|13
CASSIGGFNGYTF
>TRBJ2-7|TRBV6-5|12
CASRKGANEQYF
>TRBJ2-5|TRBV9|15
CASSVDSWQQETQYF
>TRBJ2-1|TRBV5-8|15
CASSLGTSGYNEQFF
>TRBJ1-1|TRBV19|16
CASTRWGQGANTEAFF
>TRBJ2-1|TRBV5-4|15
CASSYGTSGAREQFF
>TRBJ2-1|TRBV5-6|16
CASSREWDIALNEQFF
>TRBJ2-7|TRBV28|17
CASSLWPSDRGQWEQYF
>TRBJ1-5|TRBV4-1|15
CASSQEGAGDQPQHF
>TRBJ2-3|TRBV6-5|16
CASSYLAGGTGDTQYF
>TRBJ2-7|TRBV5-1|17
CATMRQGVSARSYEQYF
>TRBJ2-4|TRBV7-6|14
CASSTDRDANIQYF
>TRBJ1-1|TRBV5-1|15
CASSLGLGGNTEAFF
>TRBJ1-1|TRBV4-2|13
CASSSHIGGEAFF
>TRBJ1-6|TRBV14|16
CASSQVGDNYNSPLHF
>TRBJ1-4|TRBV6-6|16
CASSRGGSRTNEKLFF
>TRBJ1-4|TRBV7-8|14
CASRDRGNNEKLFF
>TRBJ1-4|TRBV28|17
CASRGFGRGLSDEKLFF
>TRBJ2-2|TRBV7-7|16
CASSSTGTGIGGELFF
>TRBJ2-2|TRBV5-4|14
CASSPSGDTGELFF
>TRBJ2-3|TRBV9|14
CASSVSGGRDTQYF
>TRBJ2-5|TRBV6-1|15
CASSEGEGPGETQYF
>TRBJ2-5|TRBV7-9|14
CASFDRELQETQYF
>TRBJ2-7|TRBV15|15
CATSAIGDRGREQYF
>TRBJ2-1|TRBV5-8|20
CASSLGQTGIKFSSYNEQFF
>TRBJ2-1|TRBV9|13
CASSEYTYNEQFF
>TRBJ1-3|TRBV11-2|16
CASSLDPGDAGNTIYF
>TRBJ2-1|TRBV9|14
CASTGGSSYNEQFF
>TRBJ2-5|TRBV6-5|11
CASSGGKTQYF
>TRBJ2-2|TRBV27|16
CASSLPPSGGAGELFF
>TRBJ2-2|TRBV19|17
CASSIPGEGLNTGELFF
>TRBJ2-7|TRBV19|14
CASSIDRGTYEQYF
>TRBJ1-5|TRBV19|14
CASSWTGENQPQHF
>TRBJ2-5|TRBV19|15
CASSLTSGAQETQYF
>TRBJ2-5|TRBV6-1|16
CASSEYPGVGQETQYF
>TRBJ1-1|TRBV9|14
CASSVDQSNTEAFF
>TRBJ2-5|TRBV7-9|13
CASTPSEQETQYF
>TRBJ1-2|TRBV7-9|13
CASSLGTGRGYTF
>TRBJ1-2|TRBV6-5|13
CASRGQGTGGYTF
>TRBJ1-2|TRBV2|13
CASRGPDSYGYTF
>TRBJ1-2|TRBV6-1|16
CASSDPTGQANYGYTF
>TRBJ2-2|TRBV5-1|15
CASSSGTTFTGELFF
>TRBJ1-1|TRBV28|14
CASSQTGADTEAFF
>TRBJ1-3|TRBV7-6|14
CASSETGSGNTIYF
>TRBJ1-2|TRBV19|14
CASSTAGGRYGYTF
>TRBJ2-5|TRBV28|16
CASSLNRLVSQETQYF
>TRBJ1-6|TRBV5-1|18
CASSPGRPGTDYNSPLHF
>TRBJ2-1|TRBV28|13
CASSLFGGGEQFF
>TRBJ2-3|TRBV2|13
CASLGTSVDTQYF